Listed below are T cell receptor beta chains from one sample, sequenced in a study of spatial heterogeneity in lung cancer. Using its own MiXCR run on the 5' RACE reads, TCRdb lists one record per CDR3 protein. The sample has approximately 56,000 distinct CDR3 sequences, about 7.4% seen once. The source material was PBMCs, sampled at follow-up. The source of these receptors is a female donor with early-stage non-small cell lung cancer. CDR3s include the opening cysteine and the closing phenylalanine or tryptophan. The D gene is left open where the match is weak. Some rows mark clone size as missing; the rest say once, few, many or name a class of expanded clone.

clone_size: many; d_call: NA; j_call: TRBJ2-3; v_call: TRBV5-1; cdr3_aa: CASSLRITDTQYF; cdr3_nt: TGCGCCAGCAGCTTAAGGATCACAGATACGCAGTATTTT
clone_size: many; d_call: TRBD1; j_call: TRBJ1-5; v_call: TRBV12-3/TRBV12-4; cdr3_aa: CASSTHWDREKQPQHF; cdr3_nt: TGTGCCAGCAGTACCCATTGGGACAGGGAAAAACAGCCCCAGCATTTT
clone_size: many; d_call: TRBD1; j_call: TRBJ1-1; v_call: TRBV2; cdr3_aa: CARMTGWGTEAFF; cdr3_nt: TGTGCCAGGATGACAGGGTGGGGAACTGAAGCTTTCTTT
clone_size: medium-sized; d_call: TRBD1; j_call: TRBJ2-2; v_call: TRBV11-3; cdr3_aa: CASSLGQSTGELFF; cdr3_nt: TGTGCCAGCAGCTTGGGACAGTCCACCGGGGAGCTGTTTTTT
clone_size: many; d_call: TRBD1; j_call: TRBJ2-1; v_call: TRBV6-6; cdr3_aa: CASSYSTPGQGEQFF; cdr3_nt: TGTGCCAGCAGTTACTCTACCCCTGGACAGGGTGAGCAGTTCTTC
clone_size: NA; d_call: NA; j_call: TRBJ2-5; v_call: TRBV7-2; cdr3_aa: CASRGRISQETQYF; cdr3_nt: TGTGCCAGCAGGGGGAGAATTTCCCAAGAGACCCAGTACTTC
clone_size: NA; d_call: TRBD1; j_call: TRBJ2-3; v_call: TRBV27; cdr3_aa: CASSLWAGGQTDTQYF; cdr3_nt: TGTGCCAGCAGTTTATGGGCAGGGGGCCAAACAGATACGCAGTATTTT
clone_size: many; d_call: NA; j_call: TRBJ2-3; v_call: TRBV12-3/TRBV12-4; cdr3_aa: CASSFRVGTDTQYF; cdr3_nt: TGTGCCAGCAGTTTCAGGGTAGGCACAGATACGCAGTATTTT
clone_size: few; d_call: NA; j_call: TRBJ2-5; v_call: TRBV20-1; cdr3_aa: CSVSKETQYF; cdr3_nt: TGCAGTGTTTCCAAGGAGACCCAGTACTTC
clone_size: many; d_call: TRBD1; j_call: TRBJ1-2; v_call: TRBV3-1; cdr3_aa: CASSQGQGKDLGYTF; cdr3_nt: TGTGCCAGCAGCCAGGGACAGGGAAAGGATCTCGGCTACACCTTC
clone_size: many; d_call: NA; j_call: TRBJ2-5; v_call: TRBV5-1; cdr3_aa: CASSLDGNQETQYF; cdr3_nt: TGCGCCAGCAGCTTGGATGGTAACCAAGAGACCCAGTACTTC
clone_size: NA; d_call: TRBD2; j_call: TRBJ2-3; v_call: TRBV6-2/TRBV6-3; cdr3_aa: CASSYLAGGHPDTQYF; cdr3_nt: TGTGCCAGCAGTTACCTAGCGGGGGGCCATCCAGATACGCAGTATTTT
clone_size: NA; d_call: TRBD1; j_call: TRBJ1-2; v_call: TRBV29-1; cdr3_aa: CSVKQGASYGYTF; cdr3_nt: TGCAGCGTGAAACAGGGGGCGAGCTATGGCTACACCTTC
clone_size: NA; d_call: NA; j_call: TRBJ2-7; v_call: TRBV2; cdr3_aa: CASGGDRQSYEQYF; cdr3_nt: TGTGCCAGCGGGGGGGACAGGCAATCCTACGAGCAGTACTTC
clone_size: few; d_call: NA; j_call: TRBJ1-3; v_call: TRBV29-1; cdr3_aa: CSVFGGNTIYF; cdr3_nt: TGCAGCGTCTTCGGAGGGAACACCATATATTTT
clone_size: NA; d_call: NA; j_call: TRBJ1-1; v_call: TRBV3-1; cdr3_aa: CASSPLGYSAFF; cdr3_nt: TGTGCCAGCAGCCCCTTAGGTTACTCGGCTTTCTTT
clone_size: many; d_call: NA; j_call: TRBJ2-7; v_call: TRBV28; cdr3_aa: CASSTYEQYF; cdr3_nt: TGTGCCAGCAGTACCTACGAGCAGTACTTC
clone_size: many; d_call: NA; j_call: TRBJ1-4; v_call: TRBV7-9; cdr3_aa: CASSRDSVTEKLFF; cdr3_nt: TGTGCCAGCAGCCGGGACTCTGTCACAGAAAAACTGTTTTTT
clone_size: many; d_call: NA; j_call: TRBJ1-5; v_call: TRBV12-3/TRBV12-4; cdr3_aa: CASSPDTNQPQHF; cdr3_nt: TGTGCCAGCAGTCCGGACACTAATCAGCCCCAGCATTTT
clone_size: many; d_call: TRBD2; j_call: TRBJ2-7; v_call: TRBV6-6; cdr3_aa: CASNPAGGLYEQYF; cdr3_nt: TGTGCCAGCAATCCAGCGGGGGGCCTATACGAGCAGTACTTC
clone_size: many; d_call: TRBD1; j_call: TRBJ1-6; v_call: TRBV5-1; cdr3_aa: CASSKLQGADSPLHF; cdr3_nt: TGCGCCAGCAGCAAGTTACAGGGGGCGGATTCACCCCTCCACTTT
clone_size: few; d_call: NA; j_call: TRBJ2-1; v_call: TRBV19; cdr3_aa: CASSLGLAGIEQFF; cdr3_nt: TGTGCCAGTTCATTAGGGCTAGCTGGGATAGAGCAGTTCTTC
clone_size: many; d_call: NA; j_call: TRBJ1-1; v_call: TRBV29-1; cdr3_aa: CSVVSGMNTEAFF; cdr3_nt: TGCAGCGTTGTATCCGGGATGAACACTGAAGCTTTCTTT
clone_size: few; d_call: NA; j_call: TRBJ1-2; v_call: TRBV29-1; cdr3_aa: CSVVGRNYGYTF; cdr3_nt: TGCAGCGTTGTGGGTCGCAACTATGGCTACACCTTC
clone_size: many; d_call: TRBD1; j_call: TRBJ2-3; v_call: TRBV19; cdr3_aa: CASSIGGGQGHDTQYF; cdr3_nt: TGTGCCAGTAGTATAGGAGGGGGACAGGGTCACGATACGCAGTATTTT
clone_size: medium-sized; d_call: NA; j_call: TRBJ1-3; v_call: TRBV20-1; cdr3_aa: CSARAPGAGGNTIYF; cdr3_nt: TGCAGTGCTAGAGCTCCAGGGGCGGGAGGAAACACCATATATTTT
clone_size: many; d_call: NA; j_call: TRBJ2-7; v_call: TRBV7-2; cdr3_aa: CASSLAHGGYYSSYEQYF; cdr3_nt: TGTGCCAGCAGCTTAGCGCATGGAGGGTACTATAGTTCCTACGAGCAGTACTTC
clone_size: NA; d_call: NA; j_call: TRBJ1-2; v_call: TRBV4-1; cdr3_aa: CASSQDSGTFNYGYTF; cdr3_nt: TGCGCCAGCAGCCAAGATTCGGGCACCTTCAACTATGGCTACACCTTC
clone_size: NA; d_call: NA; j_call: TRBJ2-5; v_call: TRBV3-1; cdr3_aa: CASSQDRRGQETQYF; cdr3_nt: TGTGCCAGCAGCCAAGATAGGAGGGGGCAAGAGACCCAGTACTTC
clone_size: few; d_call: NA; j_call: TRBJ1-3; v_call: TRBV5-1; cdr3_aa: CASSLAGTVGSGNTIYF; cdr3_nt: TGCGCCAGCAGCTTGGCTGGGACCGTGGGCTCTGGAAACACCATATATTTT
clone_size: few; d_call: TRBD2; j_call: TRBJ2-1; v_call: TRBV11-2; cdr3_aa: CASSGRLAGLYNEQFF; cdr3_nt: TGTGCCAGCAGCGGACGACTAGCGGGGTTGTACAATGAGCAGTTCTTC
clone_size: many; d_call: NA; j_call: TRBJ2-2; v_call: TRBV10-1; cdr3_aa: CASNPSWVTGELFF; cdr3_nt: TGCGCCAGCAACCCCAGCTGGGTGACCGGGGAGCTGTTTTTT
clone_size: few; d_call: NA; j_call: TRBJ2-5; v_call: TRBV18; cdr3_aa: CASSPGQYQETQYF; cdr3_nt: TGTGCCAGCTCACCCGGACAGTACCAAGAGACCCAGTACTTC
clone_size: NA; d_call: NA; j_call: TRBJ1-5; v_call: TRBV5-8; cdr3_aa: CASSLLQPQHF; cdr3_nt: TGTGCCAGCAGCTTGCTACAGCCCCAGCATTTT
clone_size: many; d_call: NA; j_call: TRBJ2-4; v_call: TRBV20-1; cdr3_aa: CSATPWLGPKNIQYF; cdr3_nt: TGCAGTGCTACCCCGTGGCTCGGTCCCAAAAACATTCAGTACTTC